Below are 8 T cell receptor beta chains sequenced from a single sample in a study of blood T cell repertoires in COVID-19 (dated by TCRdb to the early 2020s). Library generation was performed with the immunoSEQ multiplex PCR assay. The table comes from immuneACCESS by way of TCRdb, which keeps in-frame sequences with V and J called. Part of the clones is missing from these tables; in studies checked, under half for an unresolved V gene and the rest for unknown reasons. The sample yields about 150,000 clones; roughly 71% were counted once. Roughly 3.6% of the sample is in the top ten clones. The specimen was peripheral blood. These receptors originate from an elderly woman with acute or convalescent COVID-19.

This clone appeared once. This chain connects TRBV6-5 to TRBJ2-7, with TRBD2 matching 7 bases. CDR1 is MNHEY, CDR2 SVGAGI, per germline. The CDR3 runs 14 residues. With 5 bases clipped from V and 7 bases from J, the junction kept 11 bases outside the gene matches. CDR3 region: CASSRGLGGREQYF. DNA for the CDR3: TGTGCCAGCAGTCGTGGACTGGGGGGGAGGGAGCAGTACTTC.

The CDR3 DNA sequence: TGTGCCAGCAGCTTTACTAGCGGGAGGAATGAGCAGTTCTTC. Translated, it gives CASSFTSGRNEQFF. V is TRBV7-8 and J is TRBJ2-1; 12 bases match TRBD2. Unmatched junction bases numbered 1, after V lost 3 bases and J lost 7 bases. In germline, CDR1 is SGHVS, CDR2 FQNEAQ. The CDR3 spans 14 residues.

The V call is TRBV25-1, the J call TRBJ1-1, with D possibly TRBD1 on 5 matching bases. Germline V gives CDR1 MGHDK, CDR2 SYGVNS. V dropped 4 bases and J dropped 8 bases, with 8 bases sitting between them. This CDR3 contains 11 residues. CDR3 amino acids: CASSANREAFF. CDR3 bases: TGTGCCAGCAGTGCAAACAGGGAAGCTTTCTTT. The full variable domain, its missing parts supplied by reference TRBV25-1 and TRBJ1-1, is EADIYQTPRYLVIGTGKKITLECSQTMGHDKMYWYQQDPGMELHLIHYSYGVNSTEKGDLSSESTVSRIRTEHFPLTLESARPSHTSQYLCASSANREAFFGQGTRLTVV.

The chain combines TRBV19 with TRBJ2-1, with TRBD2 as a possible D gene (5 bases). CDR3 length equals 14 residues. Germline V gene sequence: CDR1 LNHDA, CDR2 SQIVND (reference sequence). V was clipped by 2 bases and J by 2 bases, with 7 bases between them. In nucleotides, the CDR3 is TGTGCCAGTAGTATAAGCGGAACCTACAATGAGCAGTTCTTC. Its protein is CASSISGTYNEQFF.

The V gene is TRBV7-2, the J gene TRBJ2-3; possible D gene TRBD2, 6 bases. Germline loops: CDR1 SGHTA, CDR2 FQGNSA. The CDR3 is made up of 12 amino acids. With 6 bases removed from V and 6 bases from J, the gap between germline ends came to 10 bases. The CDR3 region has the DNA TGTGCCAGCAGGACGGAGGGGGATACGCAGTATTTT. It yields the protein CASRTEGDTQYF.

The chain is built from TRBV4-3 and TRBJ1-1; D perhaps matches TRBD1 (6 bases). The germline V and J ends were trimmed by 1 base and 1 base, with 7 bases remaining between them. The CDR3 sequence is 14 residues long. Germline-derived CDR1 and CDR2 are LGHNA and YSLEER. The CDR3 loop reads CASSQGQENTEAFF. CDR3 coding DNA: TGCGCCAGCAGCCAAGGACAGGAGAACACTGAAGCTTTCTTT.

The chain has TRBV30 and TRBJ1-2; D possibly corresponds to TRBD1 (5 bases). The germline V gene has CDR1 GTSNPN and CDR2 SVGIG (reference sequence). The CDR3 is 11 residues long. The V end lost 1 base, the J end lost 5 bases, and 5 bases lay between the germline ends. CDR3 sequence (DNA): TGTGCCTGGAGTGCAGGGTATGGCTACACCTTC. It yields the protein CAWSAGYGYTF. Full variable domain (outside the CDR3, taken from reference TRBV30 and TRBJ1-2): SQTIHQWPATLVQPVGSPLSLECTVEGTSNPNLYWYRQAAGRGLQLLFYSVGIGQISSEVPQNLSASRPQDRQFILSSKKLLLSDSGFYLCAWSAGYGYTFGSGTRLTVV.

This clone was observed at least ten times. The chain recombines TRBV4-2 with TRBJ2-7; D is possibly TRBD2 (7 bases). The ends were cut back, 3 bases at V and 3 bases at J, with 21 bases in the middle. The CDR3 spans 17 residues. Germline assignment: CDR1 LGHNA and CDR2 YNFKEQ. The CDR3 protein is CASSHPRGGRAYYEQYF. The DNA for the CDR3 is TGTGCCAGCAGCCACCCGCGAGGGGGGAGGGCTTACTACGAGCAGTACTTC.